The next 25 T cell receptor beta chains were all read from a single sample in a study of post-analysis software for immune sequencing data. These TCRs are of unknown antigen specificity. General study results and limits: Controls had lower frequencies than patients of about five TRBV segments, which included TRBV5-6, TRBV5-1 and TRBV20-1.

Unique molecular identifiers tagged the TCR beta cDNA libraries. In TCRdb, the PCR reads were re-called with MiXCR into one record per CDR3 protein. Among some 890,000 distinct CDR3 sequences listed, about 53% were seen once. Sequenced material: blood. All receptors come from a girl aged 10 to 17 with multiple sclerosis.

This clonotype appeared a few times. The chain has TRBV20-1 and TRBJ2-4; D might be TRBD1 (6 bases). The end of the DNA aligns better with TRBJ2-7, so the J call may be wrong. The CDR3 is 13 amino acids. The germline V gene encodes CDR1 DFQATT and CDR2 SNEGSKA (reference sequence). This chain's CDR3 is CSAGYRDRDEQYF. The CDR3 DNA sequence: TGCAGTGCTGGATACAGGGACCGGGACGAGCAGTACTTC.

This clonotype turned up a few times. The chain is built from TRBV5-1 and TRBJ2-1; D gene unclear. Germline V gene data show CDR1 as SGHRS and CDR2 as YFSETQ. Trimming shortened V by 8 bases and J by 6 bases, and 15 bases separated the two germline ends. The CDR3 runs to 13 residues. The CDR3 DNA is TGCGCCAGTCGGCCTACAGATATCAATGAGCAGTTCTTC. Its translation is CASRPTDINEQFF.

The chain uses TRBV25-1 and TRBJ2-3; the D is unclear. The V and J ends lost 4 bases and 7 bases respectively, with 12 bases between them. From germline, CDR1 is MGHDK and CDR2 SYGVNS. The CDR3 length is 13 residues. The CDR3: CASSAGLRYTQYF. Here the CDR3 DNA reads TGTGCCAGCAGTGCAGGCCTCAGATATACGCAGTATTTT.

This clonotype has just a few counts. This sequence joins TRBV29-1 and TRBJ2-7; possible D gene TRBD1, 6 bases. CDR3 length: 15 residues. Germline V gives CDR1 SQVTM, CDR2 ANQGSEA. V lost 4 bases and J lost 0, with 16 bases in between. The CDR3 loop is CSVASGTFRSYEQYF. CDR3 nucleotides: TGCAGCGTTGCGTCCGGGACATTCCGCTCCTACGAGCAGTACTTC.

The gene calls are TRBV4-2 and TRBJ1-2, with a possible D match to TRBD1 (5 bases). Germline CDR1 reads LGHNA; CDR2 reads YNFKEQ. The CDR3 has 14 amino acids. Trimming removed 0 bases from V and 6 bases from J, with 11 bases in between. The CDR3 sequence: CASSQEMGRDGYTF. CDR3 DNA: TGTGCCAGCAGCCAAGAAATGGGCAGGGATGGCTACACCTTC.

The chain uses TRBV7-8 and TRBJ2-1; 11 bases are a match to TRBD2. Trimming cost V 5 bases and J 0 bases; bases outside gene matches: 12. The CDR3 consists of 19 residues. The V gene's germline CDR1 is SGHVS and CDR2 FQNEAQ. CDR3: CASSHRRLAGRSSYNEQFF. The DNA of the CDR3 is TGTGCCAGCAGCCATCGAAGACTAGCGGGGAGGAGCTCCTACAATGAGCAGTTCTTC.

CDR3 in DNA: TGTGCCAGCAGCTCCGACGACAGGGGACCCTTCTACGAGCAGTACTTC. Protein: CASSSDDRGPFYEQYF. The gene calls are TRBV7-2 and TRBJ2-7, with 8 bases lining up with TRBD1. The CDR3 covers 16 residues. Looked up from germline, CDR1 is SGHTA and CDR2 is FQGNSA. V shed 4 bases and J 3 bases; nucleotides not matched to a gene: 11.

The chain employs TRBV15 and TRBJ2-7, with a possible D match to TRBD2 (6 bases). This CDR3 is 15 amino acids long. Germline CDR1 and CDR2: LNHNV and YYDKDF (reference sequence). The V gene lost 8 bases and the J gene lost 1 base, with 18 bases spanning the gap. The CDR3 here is CATGKTGLQSYEQYF. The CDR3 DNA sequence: TGTGCCACCGGAAAAACGGGACTTCAATCCTACGAGCAGTACTTC.

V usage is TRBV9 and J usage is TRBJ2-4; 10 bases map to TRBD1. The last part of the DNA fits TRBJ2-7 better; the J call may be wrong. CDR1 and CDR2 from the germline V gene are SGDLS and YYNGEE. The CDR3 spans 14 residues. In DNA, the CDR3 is TGTGCCAGCAGCGATCCGGGACAGGGGAACGAGCAGTACTTC. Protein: CASSDPGQGNEQYF.

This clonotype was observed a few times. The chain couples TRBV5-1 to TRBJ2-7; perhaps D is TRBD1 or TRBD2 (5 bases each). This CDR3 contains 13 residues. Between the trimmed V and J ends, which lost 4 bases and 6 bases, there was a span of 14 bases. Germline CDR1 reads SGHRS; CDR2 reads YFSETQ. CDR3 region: CASSGTIGVEQYF. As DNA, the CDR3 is TGCGCCAGCAGCGGGACGATCGGGGTCGAGCAGTACTTC.

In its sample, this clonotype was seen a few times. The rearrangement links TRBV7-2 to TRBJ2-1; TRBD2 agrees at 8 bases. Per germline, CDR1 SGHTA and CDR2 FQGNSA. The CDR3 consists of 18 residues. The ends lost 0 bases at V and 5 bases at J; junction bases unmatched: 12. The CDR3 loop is CASSLAGSRGGHNNEQFF. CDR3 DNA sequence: TGTGCCAGCAGCTTAGCGGGGTCCCGCGGGGGGCACAACAATGAGCAGTTCTTC.

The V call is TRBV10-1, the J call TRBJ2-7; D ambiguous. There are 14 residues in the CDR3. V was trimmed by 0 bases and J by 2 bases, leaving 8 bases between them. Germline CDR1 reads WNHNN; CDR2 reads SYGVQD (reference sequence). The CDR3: CASSESGGTYEQYF. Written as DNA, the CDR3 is TGCGCCAGCAGTGAGTCCGGCGGTACCTACGAGCAGTACTTC.

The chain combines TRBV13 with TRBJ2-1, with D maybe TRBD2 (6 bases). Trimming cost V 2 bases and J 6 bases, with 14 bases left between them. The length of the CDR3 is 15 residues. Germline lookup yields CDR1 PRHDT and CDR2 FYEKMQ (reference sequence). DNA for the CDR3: TGTGCCAGCAGCTTAAGCGGGTCCCCGCCCAATGAGCAGTTCTTC. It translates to CASSLSGSPPNEQFF.

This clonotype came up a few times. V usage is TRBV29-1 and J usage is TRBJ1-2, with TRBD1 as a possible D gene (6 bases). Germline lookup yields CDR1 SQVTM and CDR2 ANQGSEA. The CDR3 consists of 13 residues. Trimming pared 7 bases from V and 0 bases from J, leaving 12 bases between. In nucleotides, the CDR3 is TGCAGCGCACAGGGTCGGGCTAACTATGGCTACACCTTC. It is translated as CSAQGRANYGYTF.

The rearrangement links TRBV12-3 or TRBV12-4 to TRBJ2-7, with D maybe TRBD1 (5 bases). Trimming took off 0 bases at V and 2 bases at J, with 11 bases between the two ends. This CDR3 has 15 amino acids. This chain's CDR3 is CASSLATAITYEQYF. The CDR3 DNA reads TGTGCCAGCAGTTTAGCGACAGCGATAACCTACGAGCAGTACTTC.

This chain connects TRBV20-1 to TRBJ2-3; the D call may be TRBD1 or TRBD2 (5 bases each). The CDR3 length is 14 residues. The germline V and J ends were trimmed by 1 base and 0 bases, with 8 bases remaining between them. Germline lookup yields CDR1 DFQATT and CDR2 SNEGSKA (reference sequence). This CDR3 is CSARVGRSTDTQYF. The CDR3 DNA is TGCAGTGCTAGAGTGGGACGTAGCACAGATACGCAGTATTTT.

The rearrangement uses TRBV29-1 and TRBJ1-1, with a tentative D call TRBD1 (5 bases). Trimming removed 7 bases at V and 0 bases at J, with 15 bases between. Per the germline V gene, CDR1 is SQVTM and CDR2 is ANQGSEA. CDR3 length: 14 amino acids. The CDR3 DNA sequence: TGCAGCGCGACCGGGACCCAAATGAACACTGAAGCTTTCTTT. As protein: CSATGTQMNTEAFF.

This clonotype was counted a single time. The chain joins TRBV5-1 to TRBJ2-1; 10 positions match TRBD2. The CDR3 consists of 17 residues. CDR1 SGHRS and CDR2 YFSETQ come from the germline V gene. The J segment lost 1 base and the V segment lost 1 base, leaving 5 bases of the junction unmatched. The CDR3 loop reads CASSLSSGSLSYNEQFF. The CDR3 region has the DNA TGCGCCAGCAGCTTGTCTAGCGGGAGTCTGTCCTACAATGAGCAGTTCTTC.

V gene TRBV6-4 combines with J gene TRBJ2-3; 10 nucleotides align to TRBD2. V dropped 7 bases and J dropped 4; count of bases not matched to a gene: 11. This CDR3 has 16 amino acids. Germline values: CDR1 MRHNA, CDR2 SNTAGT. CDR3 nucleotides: TGTGCCAGCACCCAGGAGGCTAGCGGGAGCTCAGATACGCAGTATTTT. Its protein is CASTQEASGSSDTQYF.

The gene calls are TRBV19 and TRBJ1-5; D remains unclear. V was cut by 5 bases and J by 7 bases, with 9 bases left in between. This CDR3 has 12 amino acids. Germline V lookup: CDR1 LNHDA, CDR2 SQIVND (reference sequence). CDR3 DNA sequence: TGTGCCAGTAGTCGCGTGGGCCAGCCCCAGCATTTT. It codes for CASSRVGQPQHF.

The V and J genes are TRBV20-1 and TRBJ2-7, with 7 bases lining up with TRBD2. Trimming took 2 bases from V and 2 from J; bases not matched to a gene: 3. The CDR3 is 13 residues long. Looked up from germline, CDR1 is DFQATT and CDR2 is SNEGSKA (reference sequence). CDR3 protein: CSARRGRTYEQYF. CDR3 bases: TGCAGTGCTAGACGCGGGAGAACCTACGAGCAGTACTTC.

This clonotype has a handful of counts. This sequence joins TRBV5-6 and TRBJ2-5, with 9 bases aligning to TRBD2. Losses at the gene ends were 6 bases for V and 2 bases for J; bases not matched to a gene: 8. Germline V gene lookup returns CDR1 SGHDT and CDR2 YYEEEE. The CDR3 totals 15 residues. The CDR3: CASNLGLAFQETQYF. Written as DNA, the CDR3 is TGTGCCAGCAACCTGGGACTAGCCTTTCAAGAGACCCAGTACTTC.

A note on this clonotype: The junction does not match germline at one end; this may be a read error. This CDR3 is CASSYSIRGNQLQHF. The DNA for the CDR3 is TGTGCCAGCAGTTACTCGATCCGGGGCAATCAGCTCCAGCATTTT. The genes are TRBV6-6 and TRBJ1-5, with D perhaps matching TRBD1 (5 bases). Germline CDR1 and CDR2: MNHNY and SVGAGI (reference sequence). CDR3 length: 15 amino acids.

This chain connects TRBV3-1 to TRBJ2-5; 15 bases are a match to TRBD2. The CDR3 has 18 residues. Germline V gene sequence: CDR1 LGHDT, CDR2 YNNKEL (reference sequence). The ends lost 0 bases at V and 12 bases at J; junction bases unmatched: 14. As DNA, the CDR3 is TGTGCCAGCAGCCAAGAACCCCTGGGACTAGCGGGAGGCCGTGATAAGTACTTC. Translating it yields CASSQEPLGLAGGRDKYF.

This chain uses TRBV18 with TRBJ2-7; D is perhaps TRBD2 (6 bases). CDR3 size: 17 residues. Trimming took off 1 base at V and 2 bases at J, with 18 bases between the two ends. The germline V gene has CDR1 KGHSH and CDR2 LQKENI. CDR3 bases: TGTGCCAGCTCACCACTCGAAGCGGCTAGCGTAACCTACGAGCAGTACTTC. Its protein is CASSPLEAASVTYEQYF.